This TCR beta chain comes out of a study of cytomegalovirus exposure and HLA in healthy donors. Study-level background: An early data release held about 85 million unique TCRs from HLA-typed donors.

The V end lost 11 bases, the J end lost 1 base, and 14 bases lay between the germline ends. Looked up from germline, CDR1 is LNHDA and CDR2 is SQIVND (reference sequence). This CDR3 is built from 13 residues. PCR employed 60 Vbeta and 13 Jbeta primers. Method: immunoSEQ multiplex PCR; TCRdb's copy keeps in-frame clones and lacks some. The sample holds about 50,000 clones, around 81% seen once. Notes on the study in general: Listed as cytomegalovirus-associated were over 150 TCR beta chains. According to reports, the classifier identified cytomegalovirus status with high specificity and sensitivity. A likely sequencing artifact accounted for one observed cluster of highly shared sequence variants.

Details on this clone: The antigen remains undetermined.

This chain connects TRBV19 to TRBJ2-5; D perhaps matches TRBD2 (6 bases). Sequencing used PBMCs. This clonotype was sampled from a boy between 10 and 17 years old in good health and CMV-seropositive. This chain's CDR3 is CASLGGTQETQYF. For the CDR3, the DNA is TGTGCCTCACTGGGGGGTACCCAAGAGACCCAGTACTTC.